The 14 T cell receptor beta chains listed next were all sequenced from one sample in a study of T-cell reconstitution after alpha-beta-depleted transplantation in children listed by TCRdb under 2016. The library was generated by PCR. Sequencing took place on an Illumina HiSeq 2500. TCR library preparation used molecular barcoding, with unique molecular identifiers applied to normalize quantification of the TCRbeta repertoire. Clones were called with MiXCR by TCRdb after fastp trimmed the public reads at Q25, and only in-frame beta chains were retained. CDR3 protein duplicates are merged, each entry listing the most common genes and DNA. The sample records a few hundred thousand distinct CDR3 sequences, approximately 10% of which are singletons. Under 3% of the sample is held by the ten biggest clonotypes. This specimen was PBMCs from the stem cell graft donor, taken from the stem cell graft. Receptor source: a human donor who donated a stem cell graft to a child with acute lymphoblastic leukemia.

The V call is TRBV7-8, the J call TRBJ1-5, with a tentative D call TRBD1 (6 bases). Per the germline V gene, CDR1 is SGHVS and CDR2 is FQNEAQ. The CDR3 has 18 residues. V was shortened by 1 base and J by 0 bases, with 16 bases between the two germline ends. CDR3 nucleotides: TGTGCCAGCAGCTTAGACAGCGGGACACACTATAGCAATCAGCCCCAGCATTTT. Translating it yields CASSLDSGTHYSNQPQHF.

There are many counts of this clonotype. The V and J genes are TRBV7-2 and TRBJ1-5, with D uncertain. The CDR3 is 14 residues long. Trimming stripped 4 bases from V and 3 bases from J, with 10 bases between. Germline assignment: CDR1 SGHTA and CDR2 FQGNSA. The CDR3 nucleotides read TGTGCCAGCAGCTCCATATGGGACAATCAGCCCCAGCATTTT. The encoded protein is CASSSIWDNQPQHF.

The count of this clonotype is one. A single base separates this from a much larger clone, so it may be a read error. J is TRBJ1-5 and V is TRBV4-1, with D uncertain. The CDR3 is made up of 16 amino acids. From germline, CDR1 is MGHRA and CDR2 YSYEKL. The CDR3 DNA reads TGCGGCAGCAGCCCGGGCGGGGTTGGTGGGCATCAGCCCCAGCATTTT. Protein: CGSSPGGVGGHQPQHF.

The V and J genes are TRBV6-2 or TRBV6-3 and TRBJ2-3; possible D gene TRBD2, 5 bases. The germline V gene encodes CDR1 MNHEY and CDR2 SVGEGT. This CDR3 contains 18 residues. V lost 0 bases and J lost 0, with 16 bases in between. CDR3 sequence (DNA): TGTGCCAGCAGTTACTCGACGTCTAGCTACCAGAGCACAGATACGCAGTATTTT. Its translation: CASSYSTSSYQSTDTQYF.

The chain uses TRBV29-1 and TRBJ2-2; D could derive from TRBD1 or TRBD2 (5 bases each). V was cut by 7 bases and J by 0 bases, with 12 bases left in between. CDR1 and CDR2 from the germline V gene are SQVTM and ANQGSEA. The CDR3 spans 14 residues. CDR3 sequence: CSALGPSNTGELFF. The CDR3 region has the DNA TGCAGCGCCCTGGGACCGTCGAACACCGGGGAGCTGTTTTTT.

This clonotype has a count of ten or more. This rearrangement joins TRBV15 to TRBJ2-3; 10 positions match TRBD2. Germline assignment: CDR1 LNHNV and CDR2 YYDKDF (reference sequence). CDR3 length: 15 amino acids. The junction had 0 bases not matched to a gene; V was cut back by 2 bases and J by 1 base. The CDR3 here is CATSRTSGGTDTQYF. CDR3 nucleotides: TGTGCCACCAGCAGAACTAGCGGGGGCACAGATACGCAGTATTTT.

This chain uses TRBV12-3 or TRBV12-4 with TRBJ2-2, with D hard to call. CDR3 length: 12 residues. V lost 6 bases and J lost 5, with 7 bases in between. The CDR3 region is CASRDGTGELFF. The DNA for the CDR3 is TGTGCCAGCAGGGACGGAACCGGGGAGCTGTTTTTT.

Many counts were recorded for this clonotype. Here the CDR3 reads CASSLQGVVKKAFF. Written as DNA, the CDR3 is TGTGCCAGCAGTCTGCAGGGCGTCGTCAAAAAAGCTTTCTTT. The chain carries TRBV6-2 or TRBV6-3 and TRBJ1-1, with D maybe TRBD1 (5 bases). The germline V gene has CDR1 MNHEY and CDR2 SVGEGT. V shed 5 bases and J shed 9 bases, with 19 bases lying between them. This CDR3 contains 14 residues.

V usage is TRBV12-3 or TRBV12-4 and J usage is TRBJ2-5; 10 nucleotides agree with TRBD2. The CDR3 is made up of 16 amino acids. The V segment lost 1 base and the J segment 4 bases; nucleotides outside the gene matches: 6. CDR3 coding DNA: TGTGCCAGCAGTTTAGGACTAGCGGGTGTCATAGAGACCCAGTACTTC. Translating it yields CASSLGLAGVIETQYF.

The V call is TRBV6-2 or TRBV6-3, the J call TRBJ2-3, with 14 positions matching TRBD2. This CDR3 has 17 residues. J lost 3 bases, V lost 4 bases, and 6 bases had no gene match. Looked up from germline, CDR1 is MNHEY and CDR2 is SVGEGT. The CDR3 DNA is TGTGCCAGCAGTTCCGGGACTAGCGGGAGTTGGACAGATACGCAGTATTTT. Its protein product is CASSSGTSGSWTDTQYF.

The rearrangement joins TRBV20-1 to TRBJ2-1; TRBD2 matches at 7 bases. CDR3 length equals 19 residues. CDR1 is DFQATT and CDR2 is SNEGSKA in the germline V gene (reference sequence). J was trimmed by 0 bases and V by 5 bases; bases with no gene match: 19. CDR3: CSAVRPGTTPPYSYNEQFF. CDR3 bases: TGCAGTGCTGTACGGCCGGGGACTACCCCCCCTTACTCCTACAATGAGCAGTTCTTC.

J is TRBJ2-1 and V is TRBV27; 9 nucleotides match TRBD2. The V gene's germline CDR1 is MNHEY and CDR2 SMNVEV (reference sequence). Germline trimming cut 5 bases from V and 8 bases from J; bases unmatched to any gene: 13. The CDR3 is made up of 16 amino acids. The CDR3 nucleotides are TGTGCCAGCAGTCCGGCCGGGACTAGCTTTTTATATGAGCAGTTCTTC. It yields the protein CASSPAGTSFLYEQFF.

This clonotype was observed many times. V is TRBV5-1 and J is TRBJ2-1; 11 bases align to TRBD2. Trimming cost V 5 bases and J 8 bases; bases outside gene matches: 9. This CDR3 contains 15 residues. The germline V gene encodes CDR1 SGHRS and CDR2 YFSETQ. DNA for the CDR3: TGCGCCAGCAGTCCTACTAGCGGGAGTGTCGATGAGCAGTTCTTC. Translating it yields CASSPTSGSVDEQFF.

A word on this clonotype: A much larger clonotype is one base distant, so this may be a read error. This sequence joins TRBV11-1 and TRBJ2-1; TRBD2 aligns across 14 bases. The CDR3 sequence is 18 residues long. From germline, CDR1 is SGHAT and CDR2 FQDESV (reference sequence). Trimming cost V 0 bases and J 6 bases; bases outside gene matches: 7. This chain's CDR3 is CASSLALGLAGAGNEQFF. In nucleotides, the CDR3 is TGTGCCAGCAGCTTAGCTCTGGGACTAGCGGGAGCCGGCAATGAGCAGTTCTTC.